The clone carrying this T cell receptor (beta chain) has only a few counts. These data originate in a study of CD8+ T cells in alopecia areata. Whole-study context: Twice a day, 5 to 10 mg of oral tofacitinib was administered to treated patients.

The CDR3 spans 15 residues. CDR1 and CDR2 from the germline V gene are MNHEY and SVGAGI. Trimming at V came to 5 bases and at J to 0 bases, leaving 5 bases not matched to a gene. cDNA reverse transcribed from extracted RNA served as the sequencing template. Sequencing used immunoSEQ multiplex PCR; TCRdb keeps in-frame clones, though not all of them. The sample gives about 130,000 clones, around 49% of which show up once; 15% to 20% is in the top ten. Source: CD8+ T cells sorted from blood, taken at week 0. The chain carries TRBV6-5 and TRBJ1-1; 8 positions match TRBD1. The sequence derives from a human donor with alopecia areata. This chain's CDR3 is CASSKWTGLNTEAFF. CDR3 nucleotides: TGTGCCAGCAGTAAATGGACAGGGCTGAACACTGAAGCTTTCTTT.